Each of the 6 T cell receptor beta chains below was sequenced from the same sample in a study of blood T cell repertoires in COVID-19. Clones were sequenced by immunoSEQ multiplex PCR, and TCRdb holds only the in-frame ones, with some missing. The data contain roughly 120,000 clones, 65% to 80% of them singletons. Sequences were obtained from peripheral blood. The receptor source for this set is a man aged 45-65 years with acute or convalescent COVID-19.

This chain links TRBV28 with TRBJ1-5; 10 nucleotides align to TRBD1. There are 16 residues in the CDR3. V trimming: 4 bases; J trimming: 6 bases; junction bases outside the gene matches: 9. The germline gives CDR1 MDHEN, CDR2 SYDVKM. DNA for the CDR3: TGTGCCAGCAGTTCTTCCCTCGGACAGGGGGGTCAGCCCCAGCATTTT. This encodes CASSSSLGQGGQPQHF.

The rearrangement joins TRBV12-3 or TRBV12-4 to TRBJ2-2, with D uncertain. V gave up 10 bases and J gave up 1 base, with 4 bases separating them. The CDR3 sequence is 11 residues long. DNA for the CDR3: TGTGCCACTAAGAACACCGGGGAGCTGTTTTTT. Protein: CATKNTGELFF.

The chain is built from TRBV7-7 and TRBJ2-1; D might be TRBD2 (7 bases). CDR1 and CDR2 from the germline V gene are SSHAT and FNYEAQ (reference sequence). The CDR3 loop spans 16 amino acids. Trimming removed 1 base from V and 9 bases from J, with 19 bases in between. The CDR3 reads CASSLDVGGPEGEQFF. The CDR3 coding sequence is TGTGCCAGCAGCTTAGATGTGGGGGGGCCTGAAGGTGAGCAGTTCTTC.

The chain has TRBV11-2 and TRBJ2-7; TRBD1 aligns across 10 bases. Germline V gene data show CDR1 as SGHAT and CDR2 as FQNNGV. The CDR3 runs to 14 residues. J lost 5 bases, V lost 1 base, and 2 bases had no gene match. CDR3 nucleotide sequence: TGTGCCAGCAGCTTAGGGGACAGGGGACACGAGCAGTACTTC. The encoded protein is CASSLGDRGHEQYF.

The chain recombines TRBV6-7 with TRBJ2-7; D gene ambiguous. TRBV6-7 is filed as an ORF, its function uncertain. Between the trimmed V and J ends, which lost 2 bases and 3 bases, there was a span of 5 bases. This CDR3 spans 12 amino acids. CDR3 coding DNA: TGTGCCAGCAGTTACCCTAACTACGAGCAGTACTTC. Translation gives CASSYPNYEQYF.

The chain joins TRBV18 to TRBJ2-1, with TRBD2 identical over 10 bases. The length of the CDR3 is 15 residues. The germline CDR1 and CDR2 sequences are KGHSH and LQKENI. V shed 3 bases and J 5 bases; nucleotides not matched to a gene: 4. The CDR3 spells CASSPGLAVNNEQFF. For the CDR3, the DNA is TGTGCCAGCTCACCTGGACTAGCGGTTAACAATGAGCAGTTCTTC.